The 28 T cell receptor beta chains reported below all come from one sample, sequenced in a study of OX40 agonist ivuxolimab in advanced cancers. Libraries were prepared by immunoSEQ multiplex PCR; TCRdb keeps only in-frame clonotypes and omits some of them. Of tens of thousands of clones listed, approximately 89% are singletons. Sequenced here: CD4+ or CD8+ T cells sorted from blood, sampled in a trial of the OX40 agonist ivuxolimab. The receptors were sampled from an adult with an advanced solid tumor such as melanoma, head and neck, liver or kidney cancer.

The chain links TRBV27 to TRBJ2-1; TRBD2 matches at 8 bases. This CDR3 has 14 amino acids. Germline loops: CDR1 MNHEY, CDR2 SMNVEV (reference sequence). Trimming at V came to 7 bases and at J to 8 bases, leaving 10 bases not matched to a gene. CDR3 amino acids: CASTGTRSTHEQFF. CDR3 bases: TGTGCCAGCACGGGGACTAGGTCCACCCATGAGCAGTTCTTC.

The chain is built from TRBV4-1 and TRBJ1-1; 9 nucleotides match TRBD1. Trimming cost V 3 bases and J 1 base; bases outside gene matches: 6. From germline, CDR1 is MGHRA and CDR2 YSYEKL. The CDR3 has 16 amino acids. The CDR3 DNA sequence: TGCGCCAGCAGCCATTCCACAGGGGGCTCGAACACTGAAGCTTTCTTT. This codes for CASSHSTGGSNTEAFF.

The chain employs TRBV30 and TRBJ2-2, with D possibly matching TRBD1 (5 bases). Germline CDR1 GTSNPN, CDR2 SVGIG (reference sequence). The CDR3 extends over 14 amino acids. V lost 0 bases, J lost 7 bases, and 12 bases lay in between. The CDR3 DNA sequence: TGTGCCTGGAGTGTAAAGGGGTGGGGCGGGGAGCTGTTTTTT. Encoded protein: CAWSVKGWGGELFF.

This chain joins TRBV7-2 and TRBJ2-5; TRBD2 agrees at 8 bases. The CDR3 totals 16 residues. Germline V gives CDR1 SGHTA, CDR2 FQGNSA. The V segment lost 1 base and the J segment 2 bases; nucleotides outside the gene matches: 6. The DNA for the CDR3 is TGTGCCAGCAGCTTAGTCGGGGGGGGCCAGCAAGAGACCCAGTACTTC. Amino acid sequence: CASSLVGGGQQETQYF.

The chain has TRBV18 and TRBJ1-1; 7 nucleotides align to TRBD1. The germline CDR1 and CDR2 sequences are KGHSH and LQKENI. This CDR3 contains 16 residues. Trimming took 0 bases from V and 0 from J; bases not matched to a gene: 4. DNA of the CDR3: TGTGCCAGCTCACCACCAACAGGGGCCATGAACACTGAAGCTTTCTTT. Translated, it gives CASSPPTGAMNTEAFF.

This clone was counted once. V is TRBV7-2 and J is TRBJ2-6; D unresolved. The germline gives CDR1 SGHTA, CDR2 FQGNSA. The V and J ends lost 10 bases and 0 bases respectively, with 10 bases between them. The CDR3 has 14 amino acids. CDR3 DNA: TGTGCCACCGAGGATAGCTCTGGGGCCAACGTCCTGACTTTC. Translation gives CATEDSSGANVLTF.

This clone showed up just once. The chain employs TRBV12-2 and TRBJ2-5; the table calls TRBD1, which could not be checked here. TRBV12-2 is annotated as a pseudogene. The CDR3 consists of 15 residues. The CDR3 reads CASRQNPQGQETQYF. The CDR3 region has the DNA TGTGCAAGTCGCCAAAATCCCCAGGGCCAAGAGACCCAGTACTTC.

The chain recombines TRBV4-1 with TRBJ1-1; D possibly corresponds to TRBD1 (5 bases). The germline gives CDR1 MGHRA, CDR2 YSYEKL. The CDR3 is 14 amino acids. V was pared by 1 base and J by 7 bases, with 13 bases between. CDR3 bases: TGCGCCAGCAGCCAAGTCGCCCTACAGGATGAAGCTTTCTTT. Translating gives CASSQVALQDEAFF.

CDR3 in DNA: TGTGCCAGCAGCGACAGGGGATATGAGCAGTTCTTC. Protein sequence: CASSDRGYEQFF. The chain combines TRBV9 with TRBJ2-1; 7 positions match TRBD1. Losses at the gene ends were 3 bases for V and 8 bases for J; bases not matched to a gene: 2. CDR1 and CDR2 (germline): SGDLS, YYNGEE. This CDR3 has 12 residues.

J is TRBJ1-5 and V is TRBV5-4, with 10 positions matching TRBD1. The V segment lost 4 bases and the J segment 4 bases; nucleotides outside the gene matches: 11. This CDR3 contains 17 residues. In germline, CDR1 is SGHNT, CDR2 YYREEE (reference sequence). DNA of the CDR3: TGTGCCAGCAGCCCCGACAGGGGGCCCTATCGGAATCAGCCCCAGCATTTT. This encodes CASSPDRGPYRNQPQHF.

The V and J genes are TRBV6-6 and TRBJ1-1, with unresolved D. Between the trimmed V and J ends, which lost 5 bases and 1 base, there was a span of 5 bases. The germline CDR1 and CDR2 sequences are MNHNY and SVGAGI (reference sequence). The CDR3 consists of 12 residues. In DNA form, the CDR3 reads TGTGCCAGCAGTCCGGAGAACACTGAAGCTTTCTTT. Its protein is CASSPENTEAFF.

For the CDR3, the DNA is TGTGCCAGTAGTATGAATGCGGAACAGTTCAATGAGCAGTTCTTC. Translated, it gives CASSMNAEQFNEQFF. This chain joins TRBV19 and TRBJ2-1; no reliable D call. The CDR3 covers 15 residues. Germline CDR1 LNHDA, CDR2 SQIVND (reference sequence). Trimming took 3 bases from V and 6 from J, leaving 15 bases between them. The full variable domain, in which reference TRBV19 and TRBJ2-1 provide the parts outside the CDR3, is DGGITQSPKYLFRKEGQNVTLSCEQNLNHDAMYWYRQDPGQGLRLIYYSQIVNDFQKGDIAEGYSVSREKKESFPLTVTSAQKNPTAFYLCASSMNAEQFNEQFFGPGTRLTVL.

The chain carries TRBV6-6 and TRBJ1-1; a possible D gene is TRBD1 (6 bases). The CDR3 totals 14 residues. Looked up from germline, CDR1 is MNHNY and CDR2 is SVGAGI (reference sequence). Trimming took off 7 bases at V and 3 bases at J, with 15 bases between the two ends. In nucleotides, the CDR3 is TGTGCCAGCACCTACAGGGAGAGGGACACTGAAGCTTTCTTT. Amino acid sequence: CASTYRERDTEAFF.

This clone was seen only a few times. The chain joins TRBV4-1 to TRBJ1-5; D is unresolved. Trimming pared 4 bases from V and 0 bases from J, leaving 10 bases between. The germline V gene has CDR1 MGHRA and CDR2 YSYEKL. There are 15 residues in the CDR3. This CDR3 reads CASSPGRYSNQPQHF. The CDR3, as DNA: TGCGCCAGCAGCCCCGGGAGGTATAGCAATCAGCCCCAGCATTTT.

This clone was seen more than once but under ten times. This sequence joins TRBV19 and TRBJ2-3; tentative D call: TRBD2 (5 bases). Germline CDR1 is LNHDA and CDR2 is SQIVND (reference sequence). V lost 10 bases and J 8 bases, leaving 16 bases between the germline ends. This CDR3 contains 12 residues. In nucleotides, the CDR3 is TGTGCCACCAAATGGGAGAATGGTACGCAGTATTTT. This sequence encodes CATKWENGTQYF.

This chain uses TRBV27 with TRBJ1-5; TRBD1 might be the D (5 bases). The V and J ends lost 6 bases and 4 bases respectively, with 10 bases between them. Germline CDR1 reads MNHEY; CDR2 reads SMNVEV (reference sequence). CDR3 length: 13 residues. CDR3 in DNA: TGTGCCAGCAGCTTCGACAGAAATCAGCCCCAGCATTTT. It codes for CASSFDRNQPQHF.

This clone showed up just once. The chain recombines TRBV28 with TRBJ2-7; 9 bases align to TRBD2. Germline V gives CDR1 MDHEN, CDR2 SYDVKM. The CDR3 runs to 13 residues. Unmatched junction bases numbered 5, after V lost 6 bases and J lost 5 bases. CDR3 coding DNA: TGTGCCAGCAGCCTGACTAGCGGAGACGAGCAGTACTTC. Translation: CASSLTSGDEQYF. The entire variable domain, with the rest obtained from reference TRBV28 and TRBJ2-7, is as follows: DVKVTQSSRYLVKRTGEKVFLECVQDMDHENMFWYRQDPGLGLRLIYFSYDVKMKEKGDIPEGYSVSREKKERFSLILESASTNQTSMYLCASSLTSGDEQYFGPGTRLTVT.

For the CDR3, the DNA is TGTGCCTGGAGTGTTCCAGGGGGAAACTACGAGCAGTACTTC. Amino acids: CAWSVPGGNYEQYF. This sequence joins TRBV30 and TRBJ2-7, with TRBD1 identical over 7 bases. Germline loops: CDR1 GTSNPN, CDR2 SVGIG (reference sequence). V was pared by 0 bases and J by 3 bases, with 5 bases of the junction left unmatched. The CDR3 contains 14 residues.

V is TRBV2 and J is TRBJ1-2; tentatively, D is TRBD1 (6 bases). The germline V gene has CDR1 SNHLY and CDR2 FYNNEI. This CDR3 comprises 16 residues. V was trimmed by 7 bases and J by 0 bases, leaving 18 bases between them. The CDR3 is CASNEKGGRPNYGYTF. The CDR3 DNA reads as TGTGCCAGCAACGAAAAGGGGGGCAGACCTAACTATGGCTACACCTTC.

In nucleotides, the CDR3 is TGTGCCAGCAGCCGGGGGACAGGGCAAGAGACCCAGTACTTC. Translated, it gives CASSRGTGQETQYF. The chain has TRBV11-1 and TRBJ2-5; 9 nucleotides line up with TRBD1. The ends lost 5 bases at V and 2 bases at J; junction bases unmatched: 3. The CDR3 covers 14 residues. Looked up from germline, CDR1 is SGHAT and CDR2 is FQDESV (reference sequence).

This clone was found once. The genes are TRBV4-1 and TRBJ2-7, with D possibly being TRBD1 (6 bases). CDR3 size: 14 residues. V was shortened by 1 base and J by 4 bases, with 11 bases between the two germline ends. The germline gives CDR1 MGHRA, CDR2 YSYEKL. The CDR3 is CASSQGGGVYEQYF. CDR3 nucleotide sequence: TGCGCCAGCAGCCAAGGAGGGGGAGTTTACGAGCAGTACTTC.

V is TRBV7-6 and J is TRBJ2-1; TRBD2 agrees at 7 bases. After removal of 5 bases from V and 6 bases from J, the junction contained 7 bases not matched to a gene. The germline gives CDR1 SGHVS, CDR2 FNYEAQ. The CDR3 has 14 residues. CDR3 in amino acids: CASSTHREANEQFF. The CDR3 DNA reads as TGTGCCAGCAGCACCCACCGGGAGGCCAATGAGCAGTTCTTC.

The J gene is TRBJ2-1, the V gene TRBV10-3; no firm D call. The CDR3 consists of 10 residues. Germline values: CDR1 ENHRY, CDR2 SYGVKD. CDR3 residues: CGKRPNEQFF. DNA of the CDR3: TGTGGAAAAAGGCCCAATGAGCAGTTCTTC.

The V gene is TRBV27, the J gene TRBJ2-7; the match to TRBD1 covers 7 bases. Germline V gene data show CDR1 as MNHEY and CDR2 as SMNVEV (reference sequence). The length of the CDR3 is 14 residues. V lost 3 bases, J lost 3 bases, and 5 bases stayed unmatched. The CDR3: CASSFSGQFYEQYF. In DNA, the CDR3 is TGTGCCAGCAGTTTCTCGGGACAGTTCTACGAGCAGTACTTC.

The rearrangement uses TRBV28 and TRBJ1-1; 7 bases line up with TRBD1. The CDR3 covers 20 residues. V gave up 6 bases and J gave up 0 bases; unmatched junction bases: 22. Per the germline V gene, CDR1 is MDHEN and CDR2 is SYDVKM. The CDR3 DNA is TGTGCCAGCAGCCAAGACAGGGTTGTTGGACGCGGTCCGATGAACACTGAAGCTTTCTTT. It encodes CASSQDRVVGRGPMNTEAFF.

The chain carries TRBV7-8 and TRBJ1-1; a weak D match, TRBD1 (5 bases). With 4 bases removed from V and 4 bases from J, the gap between germline ends came to 19 bases. There are 16 residues in the CDR3. CDR1 is SGHVS and CDR2 is FQNEAQ in the germline V gene. The CDR3 spells CASSSLGAGGSTEAFF. The CDR3 nucleotides are TGTGCCAGCAGCTCCTTAGGGGCGGGAGGGAGCACTGAAGCTTTCTTT.

The J gene is TRBJ2-1, the V gene TRBV4-3; D unresolved. V lost 1 base to trimming and J lost 8 bases, with 15 bases between them. Germline CDR1 reads LGHNA; CDR2 reads YSLEER. This CDR3 has 15 residues. CDR3 residues: CASSQGSIDLDEQFF. The CDR3 DNA follows: TGCGCCAGCAGCCAAGGGAGTATAGACCTCGATGAGCAGTTCTTC.

This clone was seen a handful of times. The chain joins TRBV7-9 to TRBJ1-5, with TRBD1 matching 9 bases. Germline CDR1 is SEHNR and CDR2 is FQNEAQ (reference sequence). The CDR3 consists of 16 residues. V dropped 4 bases and J dropped 5; count of bases not matched to a gene: 9. The CDR3 bases are TGTGCCAGCAGCTCTAACCGGGACAGGGTACATCAGCCCCAGCATTTT. This translates into CASSSNRDRVHQPQHF.